These 3 T cell receptor beta chains came from one sample sequenced in a study of T cell responses to AZD1222 COVID-19 vaccine. Sequenced by immunoSEQ multiplex PCR; TCRdb stores in-frame clones only, minus some. Of 120,000 to 150,000 clones listed, about 90% are singletons. The material sequenced was peripheral blood, taken on day 0 of AZD1222 vaccination. The receptors stem from an adult in good health.

CDR3 DNA: TGTGCCAGCAGCTTTGACATCCCCTTTCAGCCCCAGCATTTT. It encodes CASSFDIPFQPQHF. V usage is TRBV5-8 and J usage is TRBJ1-5; D call uncertain. Trimming cost V 2 bases and J 6 bases, with 12 bases left between them. From germline, CDR1 is SGHTS and CDR2 YDEGEE. This CDR3 comprises 14 residues.

The CDR3 sequence is CASSLEQGMGEAFF. The CDR3 DNA sequence: TGTGCCAGCAGCTTAGAACAGGGGATGGGTGAAGCTTTCTTT. This chain joins TRBV7-8 and TRBJ1-1, with 7 bases identical to TRBD1. The V gene's germline CDR1 is SGHVS and CDR2 FQNEAQ. The CDR3 totals 14 residues. The ends lost 1 base at V and 7 bases at J; junction bases unmatched: 6.

The J gene is TRBJ1-1, the V gene TRBV6-5, with no clear D. CDR3 length: 13 amino acids. V lost 5 bases, J lost 6 bases, and 13 bases lay in between. Germline CDR1 MNHEY, CDR2 SVGAGI. CDR3 in amino acids: CASSPHVAAEAFF. The CDR3 bases are TGTGCCAGCAGTCCTCACGTAGCGGCTGAAGCTTTCTTT.